The 13 T cell receptor beta chains below come from one sample, sequenced in a study of cytomegalovirus exposure and HLA in healthy donors. The study ran its PCR with 60 Vbeta and 13 Jbeta primers. Measured with immunoSEQ multiplex PCR; TCRdb has only the in-frame clones, and not every one. The repertoire includes about 140,000 clones, about 75% of them detected once, and about 11% sits in the top ten. The sample was PBMCs. These receptors were taken from a man between 18 and 29 years old in good health and CMV-seropositive.

This clone was recorded a few times. The V and J genes are TRBV28 and TRBJ1-1; D perhaps matches TRBD1 (6 bases). This CDR3 is 16 amino acids long. Trimming removed 5 bases from V and 4 bases from J, with 20 bases in between. CDR1 is MDHEN, CDR2 SYDVKM, per germline. The CDR3, as DNA: TGTGCCAGCAGTCCACCTGGGGGGGGGCGAATCACTGAAGCTTTCTTT. It encodes CASSPPGGGRITEAFF.

V gene TRBV11-3 combines with J gene TRBJ2-3, with a possible D match to TRBD1 (5 bases). The V and J ends lost 4 bases and 9 bases respectively, with 11 bases between them. The germline gives CDR1 SGHNT, CDR2 YENEEA. CDR3 size: 12 residues. CDR3 protein: CASSSQGETQYF. CDR3 bases: TGTGCCAGCAGCTCCCAGGGTGAGACGCAGTATTTT. The variable domain in full, completed from reference TRBV11-3 and TRBJ2-3, reads EAGVVQSPRYKIIEKKQPVAFWCNPISGHNTLYWYLQNLGQGPELLIRYENEEAVDDSQLPKDRFSAERLKGVDSTLKIQPAELGDSAVYLCASSSQGETQYFGPGTRLTVL.

This chain links TRBV7-9 with TRBJ1-2; perhaps TRBD1 as D (5 bases). This CDR3 contains 13 residues. V was cut by 5 bases and J by 7 bases, with 14 bases left in between. Germline V gene data show CDR1 as SEHNR and CDR2 as FQNEAQ (reference sequence). The CDR3 DNA reads as TGTGCCAGCAGCCGTGACAGCCTTGGTGGCTACACCTTC. Its translation: CASSRDSLGGYTF.

This clone was recorded once. V usage is TRBV27 and J usage is TRBJ1-4, with a possible D match to TRBD1 (5 bases). CDR3 length: 12 residues. CDR1 and CDR2 (germline): MNHEY, SMNVEV (reference sequence). V was cut by 6 bases and J by 5 bases, with 7 bases left in between. The CDR3 protein is CASRRGNEKLFF. The CDR3 DNA is TGTGCCAGCAGACGGGGGAATGAAAAACTGTTTTTT.

The chain carries TRBV19 and TRBJ1-1, with D perhaps TRBD1 (6 bases). This CDR3 spans 14 amino acids. From germline, CDR1 is LNHDA and CDR2 SQIVND (reference sequence). The V end was cut by 10 bases, the J end by 2 bases, with 17 bases between. CDR3 amino acids: CATSWTARNTEAFF. In DNA form, the CDR3 reads TGTGCCACTTCATGGACAGCCCGTAACACTGAAGCTTTCTTT.

The chain carries TRBV10-1 and TRBJ1-5; D gene ambiguous. The ends were cut back, 8 bases at V and 3 bases at J, with 8 bases in the middle. Per the germline V gene, CDR1 is WNHNN and CDR2 is SYGVQD (reference sequence). CDR3 length: 12 residues. CDR3 coding DNA: TGCGCCAGCCCCAAACTCAATCAGCCCCAGCATTTT. It yields the protein CASPKLNQPQHF.

The chain links TRBV18 to TRBJ2-7, with TRBD1 matching 9 bases. The CDR3 runs 17 residues. V dropped 6 bases and J dropped 4; count of bases not matched to a gene: 16. CDR1 is KGHSH, CDR2 LQKENI, per germline. CDR3 protein: CASSSNTKTGGMYEQYF. DNA of the CDR3: TGTGCCAGCTCTTCAAACACCAAGACAGGGGGGATGTACGAGCAGTACTTC.

The V gene is TRBV28, the J gene TRBJ1-6; D unclear. Germline-derived CDR1 and CDR2 are MDHEN and SYDVKM. This CDR3 is built from 13 residues. V was cut by 3 bases and J by 10 bases, with 10 bases left in between. This CDR3 reads CASSFRVSSPLHF. The CDR3 DNA reads as TGTGCCAGCAGTTTCCGCGTGAGCTCACCCCTCCACTTT.

The chain carries TRBV7-2 and TRBJ2-7; TRBD2 aligns across 8 bases. V shed 1 base and J 3 bases; nucleotides not matched to a gene: 5. The CDR3 sequence is 15 residues long. Per germline, CDR1 SGHTA and CDR2 FQGNSA. The CDR3 loop is CASSLDQGTSYEQYF. DNA of the CDR3: TGTGCCAGCAGCTTAGATCAGGGGACTAGCTACGAGCAGTACTTC.

The rearrangement joins TRBV7-3 to TRBJ2-2; D is possibly TRBD2 (6 bases). The CDR3 runs 15 residues. Trimming took 5 bases from V and 5 from J, leaving 15 bases between them. Germline lookup yields CDR1 SGHTA and CDR2 FQGTGA. CDR3 loop: CASSGGTTSTGELFF. The DNA of the CDR3 is TGTGCCAGCAGCGGGGGGACCACGAGTACCGGGGAGCTGTTTTTT.

This sequence joins TRBV7-9 and TRBJ2-2, with TRBD2 matching over 7 bases. CDR3 length: 16 amino acids. CDR1 SEHNR and CDR2 FQNEAQ come from the germline V gene (reference sequence). The trim removed 5 bases at V and 3 bases at J, leaving 9 bases unmatched. CDR3 protein: CASSRGAGADTGELFF. The CDR3 DNA reads TGTGCCAGCAGCAGAGGGGCGGGAGCGGACACCGGGGAGCTGTTTTTT.

The sample holds a few counts of this clone. The chain links TRBV7-8 to TRBJ1-2, with D hard to call. Germline CDR1 reads SGHVS; CDR2 reads FQNEAQ. V lost 1 base to trimming and J lost 2 bases, with 14 bases between them. The CDR3 has 16 amino acids. For the CDR3, the DNA is TGTGCCAGCAGCTTAGGTGTGCGGGGAACCAACTATGGCTACACCTTC. Protein sequence: CASSLGVRGTNYGYTF.

The chain uses TRBV13 and TRBJ1-1; unclear D gene. V lost 4 bases, J lost 6 bases, and 15 bases lay in between. The CDR3 is made up of 14 amino acids. Germline V lookup: CDR1 PRHDT, CDR2 FYEKMQ (reference sequence). The CDR3 DNA follows: TGTGCCAGCAGCTCCGCCCGGAGGGTAGCTGAAGCTTTCTTT. It specifies CASSSARRVAEAFF.